One sample yielded the 16 T cell receptor beta chains listed below, sequenced in a study of shared clonotypes between healthy human individuals. The method was immunoSEQ multiplex PCR; TCRdb's version includes in-frame clones alone and lacks a portion of them. The sample consists of under 600,000 clones, 95% to 98% of them appearing once. Naive CD8 cells lacked CD45RO and underwent positive selection for CCR7, leaving out terminally differentiated effector memory CD45RA+ cells. Material for sequencing was naive CD8+ T cells sorted from blood. The receptors derive from a man younger than 45 in good health.

The chain combines TRBV28 with TRBJ2-7; D is uncertain. Germline loops: CDR1 MDHEN, CDR2 SYDVKM. The germline V and J ends were trimmed by 4 bases and 7 bases, with 11 bases remaining between them. The CDR3 consists of 12 residues. This CDR3 reads CASSSPFGEQYF. The CDR3 DNA follows: TGTGCCAGCAGTTCCCCTTTTGGAGAGCAGTACTTC.

This chain joins TRBV5-6 and TRBJ1-1; no clear D gene. The germline V gene has CDR1 SGHDT and CDR2 YYEEEE. CDR3 length: 12 amino acids. V lost 1 base and J 6 bases, leaving 7 bases between the germline ends. CDR3 bases: TGTGCCAGCAGCTTGTTAGCCTCTGAAGCTTTCTTT. Translating it yields CASSLLASEAFF. Full variable domain (missing parts from reference TRBV5-6 and TRBJ1-1): DAGVTQSPTHLIKTRGQQVTLRCSPKSGHDTVSWYQQALGQGPQFIFQYYEEEERQRGNFPDRFSGHQFPNYSSELNVNALLLGDSALYLCASSLLASEAFFGQGTRLTVV.

On this clone itself: At one end the junction does not follow the germline gene, possibly because of a read error. This chain uses TRBV7-7 with TRBJ2-1; TRBD2 might be the D (7 bases). Germline V gives CDR1 SSHAT, CDR2 FNYEAQ (reference sequence). The CDR3 spans 17 residues. The CDR3 region is CASSQGGARGSYNEQFF. DNA of the CDR3: TGTGCTAGCAGCCAAGGGGGGGCAAGAGGCTCCTACAATGAGCAGTTCTTC.

The chain has TRBV27 and TRBJ2-1; D is undetermined. Trimming removed 7 bases at V and 6 bases at J, with 19 bases between. The CDR3 is made up of 15 amino acids. Germline loops: CDR1 MNHEY, CDR2 SMNVEV (reference sequence). CDR3 in amino acids: CASTPPRARPNEQFF. The CDR3 DNA is TGTGCCAGCACCCCTCCCCGAGCGAGGCCCAATGAGCAGTTCTTC.

V usage is TRBV27 and J usage is TRBJ2-7, with a possible D match to TRBD2 (5 bases). The CDR3 loop spans 15 amino acids. Trimming stripped 0 bases from V and 6 bases from J, with 15 bases between. Germline V gene sequence: CDR1 MNHEY, CDR2 SMNVEV (reference sequence). The CDR3 sequence: CASSLSSGGVTEQYF. The CDR3, as DNA: TGTGCCAGCAGTTTATCGAGCGGAGGCGTGACCGAGCAGTACTTC.

This chain connects TRBV5-1 to TRBJ1-2; the match to TRBD1 covers 8 bases. Germline CDR1 is SGHRS and CDR2 is YFSETQ. After removal of 1 base from V and 3 bases from J, the junction contained 5 bases not matched to a gene. This CDR3 contains 15 residues. CDR3 sequence: CASSLTQGDYYGYTF. DNA of the CDR3: TGCGCCAGCAGCTTGACACAGGGGGATTACTATGGCTACACCTTC.

The sample holds one count of this clone. The genes are TRBV9 and TRBJ2-4, with D possibly being TRBD1 or TRBD2 (5 bases each). Deletions cut 4 bases from V and 8 bases from J, with 19 bases between. This CDR3 spans 15 amino acids. The germline CDR1 and CDR2 sequences are SGDLS and YYNGEE. The CDR3 loop reads CASSSQGTAEDIQYF. CDR3 coding DNA: TGTGCCAGCAGCTCCCAAGGGACGGCAGAGGACATTCAGTACTTC.

The chain carries TRBV29-1 and TRBJ2-1; D is unresolved. Germline V gene sequence: CDR1 SQVTM, CDR2 ANQGSEA. The CDR3 totals 17 residues. Trimming cost V 0 bases and J 0 bases, with 15 bases left between them. The CDR3 DNA sequence: TGCAGCGTTGAAGATCTTCTCGCGGAGAGCTCCTACAATGAGCAGTTCTTC. It encodes CSVEDLLAESSYNEQFF.

The gene calls are TRBV28 and TRBJ2-7; D gene uncertain. Germline assignment: CDR1 MDHEN and CDR2 SYDVKM. Trimming removed 4 bases from V and 3 bases from J, with 7 bases in between. The CDR3 spans 12 residues. The CDR3 is CASSSVFYEQYF. DNA for the CDR3: TGTGCCAGCAGTTCAGTTTTCTACGAGCAGTACTTC.

As to this clone: This CDR3 is also generated by other DNA sequences in the sample. V and J are TRBV11-2 and TRBJ2-6; D not certain. Trimming left V 5 bases short and J 2 bases short, with 4 bases between. CDR3 length: 13 amino acids. Germline CDR1 reads SGHAT; CDR2 reads FQNNGV. CDR3 nucleotide sequence: TGTGCCAGCAGCCTAGCTGGGGCCAACGTCCTGACTTTC. It encodes CASSLAGANVLTF.

A note on this clone: The sample carries other DNA sequences with the same CDR3. This rearrangement joins TRBV7-8 to TRBJ2-1; 8 bases line up with TRBD2. Germline V gene sequence: CDR1 SGHVS, CDR2 FQNEAQ. The CDR3 is 14 residues long. V gave up 3 bases and J gave up 3 bases; unmatched junction bases: 1. The CDR3 sequence: CASSFSGSYNEQFF. CDR3 nucleotide sequence: TGTGCCAGCAGCTTCAGCGGGAGCTACAATGAGCAGTTCTTC.

The chain links TRBV10-3 to TRBJ2-7, with a weak D call TRBD1 (6 bases). CDR1 and CDR2 (germline): ENHRY, SYGVKD. V gave up 6 bases and J gave up 3 bases, with 12 bases separating them. CDR3 size: 13 residues. The CDR3 sequence is CAIRPGHNYEQYF. CDR3 DNA sequence: TGTGCCATCAGGCCGGGACACAACTACGAGCAGTACTTC.

The rearrangement links TRBV10-2 to TRBJ2-5; 7 bases are a match to TRBD2. V dropped 5 bases and J dropped 5; count of bases not matched to a gene: 8. Per the germline V gene, CDR1 is WSHSY and CDR2 is SAAADI. The CDR3 is made up of 14 amino acids. CDR3 nucleotide sequence: TGCGCCAGCAGTCCCGGACTAGATGTTGAGACCCAGTACTTC. The encoded protein is CASSPGLDVETQYF.

The CDR3 DNA is TGCAGCGTTGAAGATCGGACAGGCTACACCTTC. Translated, it gives CSVEDRTGYTF. The chain carries TRBV29-1 and TRBJ1-2; possibly TRBD1 for D (5 bases). Trimming stripped 0 bases from V and 8 bases from J, with 7 bases between. The V gene's germline CDR1 is SQVTM and CDR2 ANQGSEA. The CDR3 totals 11 residues. The variable domain in full, completed from reference TRBV29-1 and TRBJ1-2, reads SAVISQKPSRDICQRGTSLTIQCQVDSQVTMMFWYRQQPGQSLTLIATANQGSEATYESGFVIDKFPISRPNLTFSTLTVSNMSPEDSSIYLCSVEDRTGYTFGSGTRLTVV.

This clone was found once. The chain has TRBV7-9 and TRBJ1-2; D remains unclear. Between the trimmed V and J ends, which lost 4 bases and 8 bases, there was a span of 26 bases. CDR1 and CDR2 from the germline V gene are SEHNR and FQNEAQ (reference sequence). CDR3 length: 17 residues. CDR3 DNA: TGTGCCAGCAGCTCCGTAGAGTGGTCCCCCCCGGAAGGAGGCTACACCTTC. Translation: CASSSVEWSPPEGGYTF.

This clone was counted between two and nine times. V and J are TRBV5-1 and TRBJ2-7; 9 bases are a match to TRBD1. The CDR3 is 13 amino acids. The germline V gene has CDR1 SGHRS and CDR2 YFSETQ. The V gene end was trimmed by 3 bases and the J gene end by 3 bases; junction bases not matched to a gene: 1. CDR3 loop: CASSWGQGYEQYF. CDR3 nucleotides: TGCGCCAGCAGCTGGGGACAGGGCTACGAGCAGTACTTC.